This T cell receptor beta chain was recorded in a study of cytomegalovirus exposure and HLA in healthy donors (dated by TCRdb to 2016 to 2017). At the level of the whole study: An earlier analysis of a few hundred of the donors reported 276 Gb of sequence data and around 110 million unique TCR beta sequences obtained from about 180 million T cells. Roughly 320 gigabases of sequencing data and around 85 million unique TCR sequences made up an early release that covered around 640 HLA-typed donors. Of the 300 to 500 genotyped donors, more than 75% were placed in the genetic ancestry cluster associated with self-reported Caucasian donors. The study was designed to test whether signatures of past pathogen exposure could be identified by cataloging public T cell receptors. The study used immunosequencing to profile the T cell repertoires of several hundred subjects and linked those repertoires to cytomegalovirus serostatus. In addition to the first cohort of about 650 subjects, a separate validation cohort of 120 different subjects was used. To predict cytomegalovirus infection status, the study brought together high-throughput TCR immunosequencing, statistical association of individual TCRs with disease status, and machine learning. To study patterns of TCR occurrence, a later analysis re-analyzed previously published TCR beta repertoires from several hundred donors and added high-resolution HLA genotyping. Rather than drawing on any new phenotypic data, the later analysis identified candidate immune exposures from TCR beta sequences and the way those sequences occurred across donors. An earlier analysis of 587 of the donors used high-throughput TCR beta sequencing to judge whether each TCR beta V gene segment behaved as functional or pseudogenic. Alongside the repertoire data, information on donor age, sex, ethnicity and CMV serostatus was compiled. Genome-wide SNP genotypes for about 65% of the 666 donors were used in a later genetic analysis, which treated that subset as a discovery cohort. All discovery cohort repertoires had been generated using a single sequencing platform. HLA typing covered class I and class II loci at four-digit resolution. Typing coverage differed by locus: A, B, C, DRB1 and DQB1 were typed in about 620-630 donors, DQA1 in 522, DPA1 in approximately 600, and DPB1 in around 440. Several DR-DQ haplotypes were handled as single units for association and clustering, since linkage in the cohort was strong. On average, 235,054 unique TCR beta nucleotide sequences were sequenced per donor among a few hundred genotyped donors of the cohort, with roughly 20% of those sequences being non-productive. Findings and caveats that apply to the study as a whole: The authors suggested that the approach could potentially be extended to other disease states and immunological phenotypes. A further reported finding was that TCR beta sequences accurately predicted the HLA-A and HLA-B alleles for most subjects in the first cohort. Compared with the approximately 670-donor mean, donors in an Asian-associated ancestry cluster had fewer N-insertions in productive TCRs, according to a later genetic analysis. A later genetic analysis associated a missense DCLRE1C variant with V-gene and J-gene trimming of TCR beta chains, and an independent cohort replicated the association. According to a later analysis, most CMV-associated TCR beta chains appeared to be HLA-restricted, and the HLA associations seemed to be driven largely by CMV exposure. A later analysis found that HLA-associated TCR beta chains were more clonally expanded and had lower generation probabilities than equally common non-associated chains. In vitro tests confirmed that three of the cytomegalovirus-associated TCR beta chains recognize cytomegalovirus antigens. The 87-base-pair reads could not distinguish some IMGT-functional V segments, including TRBV6-2 and TRBV6-3, so those segments were excluded. Assigning TCR associations to individual alleles was difficult when HLA alleles, especially DR and DQ, strongly co-occurred. Because counts were too low, around 18 rarely observed V segments, including chromosome 9 orphons, were left out of the earlier analysis of some 600 of the donors. Correlated functional status among segregating V segments might be attributable to linkage disequilibrium, but an unknown experimental factor could not be ruled out. In the study, around 150 TCR beta chains were listed as associated with cytomegalovirus. The sequencing pipeline was judged likely to have produced a cluster of highly shared sequence variants as a technical artifact. The classifier was reported to diagnose cytomegalovirus status with high specificity and sensitivity in both the original cohort and the validation cohort. In a later analysis, 16,951 TCR beta sequences were associated with specific HLA alleles at a false discovery rate of 0.05. This cohort had only TCR beta chains sequenced, and the lack of alpha or paired-chain data limited which features could be detected. In a later analysis, TCR association rates were found to vary across HLA loci, with the most associated TCRs seen for DRB1 alleles and the fewest for HLA-C alleles. Sequencing depth was assumed to be roughly uniform across donors in the presence/absence analyses, though that assumption may not hold. In a later analysis, several top co-occurrence clusters were reported to appear linked to parvovirus B19, influenza, CMV and Epstein-Barr virus. In an earlier analysis of fewer than 750 of the donors, most TCR beta V segments were observed in productive rearrangements about 87% or about 30% of the time, broadly matching IMGT annotations. CMV serostatus was the only immune exposure information available for the cohort. Because HLA typing was missing for some donors at each locus, association tests included only the typed subset. Across donors, most TCR sequences were observed very rarely, whereas some public TCRs were present in many individuals.

The cohort comprised some 700 healthy bone marrow donors. At the time of sampling, all cohort members were nominally healthy, though unrecorded immune exposures were likely present. The donor tested CMV seropositive, placing the donor among the 290 or so seropositive members of the cohort. Every donor gave a peripheral blood sample, and the peripheral blood mononuclear cells from that sample were used for TCR beta sequencing. Genomic DNA was extracted from the blood cell samples with the Qiagen DNeasy Blood Extraction Kit. Library preparation used the immunoSEQ multiplex PCR assay. A mixture of 60 forward primers for TCR Vbeta segments and 13 reverse primers for TCR Jbeta segments was used in the multiplex PCR. Amplification of the CDR3 region of rearranged TCR beta genes was performed with a multiplex PCR assay on genomic DNA. Amplified TCR beta libraries were sequenced as 87-base-pair reads on the Illumina HiSeq System. Per the source publication's procedure: In a later analysis, around 80 million unique TCR beta chains were counted across the roughly 700 repertoires, and roughly 10 million of these chains were shared by at least two donors. To remove PCR and sequencing errors, raw reads were error-corrected and collapsed into unique sequences using a nearest-neighbor algorithm that merged closely related sequences. CDR3 sequences were aligned to IMGT reference sequences to assign V, D and J gene segments. For a sequence to be retained, a match of at least six nucleotides was required to both a V gene segment and a J gene segment. Rearrangements were classified as productive when the CDR3 lacked stop codons and remained in frame with V and J, and all other rearrangements were classified as non-productive. Following IMGT convention, CDR3 was defined as the stretch from the second conserved V-encoded cysteine up to the conserved J-encoded phenylalanine. In an earlier analysis of 587 of the donors, sequences lacking an unambiguous match to a single V gene segment were excluded. In an earlier analysis of approximately 590 of the donors, a V segment was called functional when productive rearrangements were above 56.7%, and segregating when the standard deviation between donors exceeded 5%. A statistical classification framework was built to diagnose cytomegalovirus status from the catalog of TCR beta chain sequences. In a later analysis, V and J genes were assigned by comparing TCR nucleotide sequences against IMGT/GENE-DB human TR gene sequences. In a later analysis, CDR3 sequences and most-parsimonious VDJ recombination scenarios were assigned using the TCRdist pipeline. A later analysis defined each TCR beta chain by its CDR3 amino acid sequence plus V-gene family, and excluded reads lacking a unique V-gene family. In a later analysis, 500 to 650 highly shared, low-generation-probability nucleotide sequences were removed to address suspected cross-contamination and a sequencing artifact. For each public chain, a later analysis derived a clonal expansion index from normalized ranks of inferred template counts within each repertoire. Generation probabilities in a later analysis came from a VDJ recombination model fitted to out-of-frame rearrangements, and those results were checked against IGoR. In a later analysis, hypergeometric tests were used to score TCR-TCR, TCR-HLA and TCR-CMV co-occurrence, with a repertoire-size bias correction applied to TCR pairs. To estimate false discovery rates, a later analysis permuted the HLA or CMV assignments 20 times. A later analysis grouped co-occurring TCRs with DBSCAN, adding TCRdist sequence similarity when clustering within HLA-allele-positive subsets. For co-occurrence clustering, repertoires with fewer than 30,000 or more than 120,000 public chains were excluded, along with five repertoires with anomalous nucleotide sharing. TCRdb obtained this table from immuneACCESS and retained in-frame rearrangements with V and J assigned. These tables miss some clones; where compared with another copy, unresolved V genes account for less than half of the shortfall, and the remainder is unexplained. V and J calls and clone size are as listed in that table; D and trimming were resolved from the DNA. This sample holds 40,000 to 45,000 clones; roughly 87% were observed only once. 8% of the sample lies in the top ten.

CDR1 and CDR2, looked up from the germline V gene (reference sequence), are LNHNV and YYDKDF. The CDR3 goes from the cysteine to the phenylalanine over 14 residues. Only the CDR3 DNA stays, 42 bases, in frame from base 1. A note on this clone: Its antigen specificity is not known. The junction departs from germline at one end; a sequencing error may be responsible.

The chain links TRBV15 with TRBJ1-3, and TRBD1 may be the D gene, going by 6 matching bases. What was sequenced was PBMCs. This clonotype originated in a middle-aged woman in good health and CMV-seropositive. The CDR3 region reads CATSRGGDQPTIYF. The base sequence is TGTGCCACCAGTAGAGGGGGGGACCAGCCGACCATATATTTT.